This TCR beta chain was observed in a study of T-cell reconstitution after alpha-beta-depleted transplantation in children. The junction had 3 bases not matched to a gene; V was cut back by 5 bases and J by 2 bases. This CDR3 is 14 amino acids long. Per germline, CDR1 SGHTA and CDR2 FQGNSA. This clonotype was recorded at least ten times. Unique molecular identifiers were incorporated into the prepared TCRbeta library. TCRdb recomputed calls from the PCR reads with MiXCR, one row per CDR3 protein. The sample lists around 360,000 distinct CDR3 sequences; 10% were seen once. Here the sequenced sample was PBMCs from the stem cell graft donor, taken from the stem cell graft. This chain joins TRBV7-2 and TRBJ2-1, with 7 bases matching TRBD1. The receptor's source is a human donor who donated a stem cell graft to a child with acute lymphoblastic leukemia. The CDR3 here is CASSPQGAYNEQFF. CDR3 DNA sequence: TGTGCCAGCAGCCCTCAGGGGGCCTACAATGAGCAGTTCTTC.